Below are 5 T cell receptor beta chains sequenced from a single sample in a study of blood T cell repertoires in COVID-19. Sequenced by immunoSEQ multiplex PCR; TCRdb stores in-frame clones only, minus some. The sample holds some 170,000 clones, around 80% seen once. The sequencing sample was made of peripheral blood. These receptors came from a woman aged 65 to 85 with acute or convalescent COVID-19.

The chain's CDR3 is CASQDILFSYNEQFF. The CDR3 DNA reads as TGTGCCAGCCAAGACATCCTTTTCTCCTACAATGAGCAGTTCTTC. The gene calls are TRBV28 and TRBJ2-1; no definite D call. V lost 8 bases, J lost 0 bases, and 14 bases lay in between. This CDR3 spans 15 amino acids. The germline CDR1 and CDR2 sequences are MDHEN and SYDVKM.

The chain combines TRBV27 with TRBJ2-7; D is possibly TRBD1 (5 bases). V dropped 5 bases and J dropped 3 bases, with 11 bases sitting between them. The CDR3 contains 13 residues. Germline CDR1 MNHEY, CDR2 SMNVEV (reference sequence). The CDR3 region has the DNA TGTGCCAGCAGTGTCGGCGGACACTACGAGCAGTACTTC. It yields the protein CASSVGGHYEQYF.

The V call is TRBV6-1, the J call TRBJ1-1; D uncertain. Trimming removed 1 base at V and 10 bases at J, with 19 bases between. Germline CDR1 and CDR2: MNHNS and SASEGT. This CDR3 is 15 amino acids long. CDR3 region: CASSEEWPSVSGAFF. The CDR3 DNA reads TGTGCCAGCAGTGAAGAGTGGCCCTCAGTGTCGGGAGCTTTCTTT.

The V and J genes are TRBV15 and TRBJ1-3; D may be TRBD1 (5 bases). Trimming shortened V by 0 bases and J by 4 bases, and 13 bases separated the two germline ends. Germline assignment: CDR1 LNHNV and CDR2 YYDKDF (reference sequence). The CDR3 is 16 residues long. CDR3 amino acids: CATSRELGLGGNTIYF. The CDR3 nucleotides are TGTGCCACCAGCAGAGAGTTGGGACTAGGCGGAAACACCATATATTTT. Based on the CDR3 plus reference TRBV15 and TRBJ1-3, the full variable domain is DAMVIQNPRYQVTQFGKPVTLSCSQTLNHNVMYWYQQKSSQAPKLLFHYYDKDFNNEADTPDNFQSRRPNTSFCFLDIRSPGLGDTAMYLCATSRELGLGGNTIYFGEGSWLTVV.

This clone was found a few times. The chain combines TRBV4-2 with TRBJ1-2; D possibly corresponds to TRBD1 (5 bases). The germline V gene has CDR1 LGHNA and CDR2 YNFKEQ. The CDR3 is 16 amino acids. Trimming removed 0 bases from V and 5 bases from J, with 16 bases in between. CDR3 loop: CASSQEASRALYGYTF. The CDR3 coding sequence is TGTGCCAGCAGCCAAGAGGCCTCCAGGGCCTTGTATGGCTACACCTTC.